The 21 T cell receptor beta chains below come from one sample, sequenced in a study of tumor and adjacent non-tumor tissue in lung cancer. TCRbeta libraries were built with three rounds of nested PCR, modified from ARM-PCR. TCRdb processed the multiplex PCR reads anew with MiXCR; each CDR3 protein has one entry. The table has 91,000 or so distinct CDR3 sequences, less than 75% seen once. This sample's RNA came from whole unsorted tissue. Specimen: lung tumor tissue. These receptors originate from a man in his fifties or sixties with non-small cell lung cancer.

This clonotype was picked up many times. The rearrangement links TRBV28 to TRBJ1-2; maybe TRBD1 (6 bases). The germline gives CDR1 MDHEN, CDR2 SYDVKM. This CDR3 region has 14 residues. Trimming removed 4 bases at V and 4 bases at J, with 13 bases between. CDR3 bases: TGTGCCAGCAGTTCCCCTGGACAGTTCTATGGCTACACCTTC. The encoded protein is CASSSPGQFYGYTF.

This clonotype has only one observation. J is TRBJ1-5 and V is TRBV20-1; D might be TRBD1 (6 bases). V lost 1 base, J lost 4 bases, and 14 bases lay in between. The germline gives CDR1 DFQATT, CDR2 SNEGSKA (reference sequence). This CDR3 contains 15 residues. CDR3 DNA sequence: TGCAGTGCTAGAGCCGGGGGGGCGGGAAATCAGCCCCAGCATTTT. Translated: CSARAGGAGNQPQHF.

Worth noting for this clonotype: A read error is possible here, since a much larger clone lies one base away. This chain joins TRBV19 and TRBJ1-1; unclear D gene. Germline CDR1 is LNHDA and CDR2 is SQIVND (reference sequence). The CDR3 contains 11 residues. The CDR3 protein is CANSNRESSFF. The CDR3 DNA reads TGTGCCAATAGTAACCGGGAAAGCTCTTTCTTT.

This chain connects TRBV7-9 to TRBJ2-1, with D unresolved. CDR3 length equals 13 residues. V was pared by 4 bases and J by 7 bases, with 11 bases between. Germline CDR1 reads SEHNR; CDR2 reads FQNEAQ (reference sequence). CDR3 protein: CASSSNSLNEQFF. In DNA form, the CDR3 reads TGTGCCAGCAGCTCCAACAGCTTGAATGAGCAGTTCTTC.

On this clonotype itself: Sequence at one end of the junction differs from germline and may be a read error. The chain has TRBV10-2 and TRBJ1-5, with unresolved D. The germline gives CDR1 WSHSY, CDR2 SAAADI. This CDR3 region has 13 residues. The CDR3 bases are TGCCCCAGTTGGCGAGTTTGGAATCAGCCCCAGCATTTT. Amino acid sequence: CPSWRVWNQPQHF.

On this clonotype itself: Here the CDR3 omits its conserved ending phenylalanine or tryptophan, so a read error is the likely source. The CDR3 loop is CSVDKGSSYIEQFL. The CDR3 region has the DNA TGCAGCGTTGATAAAGGGAGCTCCTACATTGAGCAGTTCTTA. This chain links TRBV29-1 with TRBJ2-1; perhaps TRBD2 as D (5 bases). Germline V gene data show CDR1 as SQVTM and CDR2 as ANQGSEA. This CDR3 comprises 14 residues.

This clonotype was found once. A much larger clone lies one base from this, so it may be a read error. The chain has TRBV5-6 and TRBJ2-2; a weak D match, TRBD1 (6 bases). Germline values: CDR1 SGHDT, CDR2 YYEEEE. This CDR3 is 15 amino acids long. The CDR3 reads CASTLGALMTGELFF. The CDR3 coding sequence is TGTGCCAGCACCTTGGGGGCCTTGATGACCGGGGAGCTGTTTTTT.

Remarks on this clonotype: At one boundary the junction diverges from the germline segment, which might be a read error. The chain carries TRBV11-2 and TRBJ2-1, with D possibly TRBD2 on 6 matching bases. The germline CDR1 and CDR2 sequences are SGHAT and FQNNGV. The CDR3 is 15 amino acids. In DNA, the CDR3 is TGTTCCAGTAGCCCGCACCGGGGGATGAGGGATGAGGAGTTCTTC. Residues: CSSSPHRGMRDEEFF. Filled out from reference TRBV11-2 and TRBJ2-1, the complete variable domain reads EAGVAQSPRYKIIEKRQSVAFWCNPISGHATLYWYQQILGQGPKLLIQFQNNGVVDDSQLPKDRFSAERLKGVDSTLKIQPAKLEDSAVYLCSSSPHRGMRDEEFFGPGTRLTVL.

In regard to this clonotype: A single base separates this from a much larger clone, so it may be a read error. The gene calls are TRBV6-1 and TRBJ2-5; unclear D gene. V was shortened by 1 base and J by 1 base, with 7 bases between the two germline ends. The CDR3 is 14 residues long. Germline V gene data show CDR1 as MNHNS and CDR2 as SASEGT. The CDR3 protein is CASSEGYSQETQYF. For the CDR3, the DNA is TGTGCCAGCAGTGAAGGGTACTCCCAAGAGACCCAGTACTTC.

As to this clonotype: One junction end does not reproduce the germline sequence, and a read error may be involved. The chain couples TRBV20-1 to TRBJ2-1, with 13 positions matching TRBD2. Germline V CDR1 and CDR2: DFQATT, SNEGSKA (reference sequence). CDR3 length: 15 residues. The CDR3 loop reads CNASLGLAGVGELFF. CDR3 DNA sequence: TGCAATGCTAGTCTCGGACTAGCGGGAGTCGGTGAGCTGTTCTTC.

Details on this clonotype: The junction departs from the called germline gene at one end, perhaps through a read error. V and J are TRBV6-2 or TRBV6-3 and TRBJ2-1; TRBD2 is a possible D gene (7 bases). Germline assignment: CDR1 MNHEY and CDR2 SVGEGT. There are 21 residues in the CDR3. In DNA, the CDR3 is TGTGTCAGCAGTTACGTCGGGGTTGGTGGCGGGGGCGTCCGCTCCTACAATGAGCGGTTCTTC. It specifies CVSSYVGVGGGGVRSYNERFF.

Points on this clonotype: The final CDR3 position lacks the conserved phenylalanine or tryptophan, pointing to a likely read error. The J gene is TRBJ2-2, the V gene TRBV4-1; the D call may be TRBD1 or TRBD2 (5 bases each). There are 16 residues in the CDR3. Germline V gene data show CDR1 as MGHRA and CDR2 as YSYEKL. In DNA form, the CDR3 reads TGCGCCAGCAGCCAAGAAGCCGGCAGGGCGGCCGGGGACCTGTTTATT. The encoded protein is CASSQEAGRAAGDLFI.

This chain connects TRBV4-3 to TRBJ1-2; maybe TRBD1 (6 bases). V lost 0 bases to trimming and J lost 7 bases, with 9 bases between them. This CDR3 is 13 amino acids long. CDR1 is LGHNA and CDR2 is YSLEER in the germline V gene. The chain's CDR3 is CASSQEIGGGYTF. CDR3 nucleotides: TGCGCCAGCAGCCAAGAGATAGGGGGTGGCTACACCTTC.

This clonotype was counted a few times. V and J are TRBV29-1 and TRBJ2-1, with 8 nucleotides matching TRBD2. The V segment lost 7 bases and the J segment 0 bases; nucleotides outside the gene matches: 5. CDR3 length: 14 amino acids. Germline CDR1 and CDR2: SQVTM and ANQGSEA. CDR3 nucleotides: TGCAGCGCTCGGGGACTAGTCTCCTACAATGAGCAGTTCTTC. Translated: CSARGLVSYNEQFF.

This clonotype came up many times. This chain connects TRBV12-3 or TRBV12-4 to TRBJ2-1, with D maybe TRBD1 (7 bases). The CDR3 consists of 15 residues. The V and J ends lost 4 bases and 3 bases respectively, with 13 bases between them. The CDR3 loop reads CASSYRGGGYNEQFF. The CDR3 region has the DNA TGTGCCAGCAGTTACAGGGGAGGAGGCTACAATGAGCAGTTCTTC.

V usage is TRBV6-5 and J usage is TRBJ2-2; D possibly corresponds to TRBD2 (5 bases). Germline CDR1 MNHEY, CDR2 SVGAGI. V was cut by 7 bases and J by 8 bases, with 14 bases left in between. This CDR3 spans 13 amino acids. In DNA form, the CDR3 reads TGTGCCAGCACCGCTAACCGCGGGGGGGAGCTGTTTTTT. Residues: CASTANRGGELFF.

About this clonotype itself: One end of the junction fails to match germline, which may point to a read error. This rearrangement joins TRBV6-1 to TRBJ1-1, with 7 bases matching TRBD1. The germline gives CDR1 MNHNS, CDR2 SASEGT. CDR3 length: 13 amino acids. CDR3 in DNA: TGTGCCAGCAGAGACAGGGAGGTCACTGAAGTTTTCTTT. Translated, it gives CASRDREVTEVFF.

The chain couples TRBV2 to TRBJ2-1, with D hard to call. Trimming pared 2 bases from V and 8 bases from J, leaving 16 bases between. The CDR3 length is 15 residues. The V gene's germline CDR1 is SNHLY and CDR2 FYNNEI. In nucleotides, the CDR3 is TGTGCCAGCAGTGAACTGGATGGGGATGGGGATGAGCAGTTCTTC. It translates to CASSELDGDGDEQFF. Drawing the rest from reference TRBV2 and TRBJ2-1, the complete variable domain is EPEVTQTPSHQVTQMGQEVILRCVPISNHLYFYWYRQILGQKVEFLVSFYNNEISEKSEIFDDQFSVERPDGSNFTLKIRSTKLEDSAMYFCASSELDGDGDEQFFGPGTRLTVL.

This clonotype is termed medium-sized. The chain links TRBV6-6 to TRBJ1-1, with D uncertain. This CDR3 spans 13 amino acids. CDR1 is MNHNY, CDR2 SVGAGI, per germline (reference sequence). V was cut by 2 bases and J by 0 bases, with 4 bases left in between. CDR3 loop: CASSYGMNTEAFF. The CDR3 coding sequence is TGTGCCAGCAGTTACGGAATGAACACTGAAGCTTTCTTT.

This clonotype occurred a few times. Just one base apart from a much larger clone, this may be a read error. The chain links TRBV4-2 to TRBJ1-5; TRBD1 might be the D (6 bases). CDR3 length: 15 amino acids. From germline, CDR1 is LGHNA and CDR2 YNFKEQ. The CDR3 DNA reads as TGTGTCAGCAGCCCTAACATGTCAGGGGACAAGGCCCAGCATTTT. This codes for CVSSPNMSGDKAQHF.

Details on this clonotype: An end of the junction differs from the germline gene, which may be a read error. This chain joins TRBV11-2 and TRBJ2-3; tentatively, D is TRBD2 (5 bases). This CDR3 comprises 14 residues. The germline V gene has CDR1 SGHAT and CDR2 FQNNGV. CDR3 region: CAGSHRTPTTTRYF. The CDR3 region has the DNA TGTGCCGGCAGCCACCGGACCCCTACGACTACGCGGTATTTT.